This T cell receptor (beta chain) was found in a study of blood T cell repertoires in COVID-19. Background on the study: Spain, Italy and the United States supplied samples that represented acute and convalescent COVID-19. From T cells, B-cell-depleted T cells, or PBMCs came the material, which was cDNA or gDNA.

The V and J ends lost 1 base and 2 bases respectively, with 7 bases between them. The germline V gene encodes CDR1 MNHEY and CDR2 SMNVEV (reference sequence). The CDR3 is 14 amino acids. Profiled with immunoSEQ multiplex PCR; TCRdb holds only in-frame clones, not every one. The repertoire holds a few hundred thousand clones, with approximately 90% as singletons. Input material: peripheral blood. The receptor's source is a woman aged 45-65 years with COVID-19, enrolled during active disease. The chain has TRBV27 and TRBJ2-3; no firm D call. CDR3 in amino acids: CASSLYRATDTQYF. The CDR3 DNA reads as TGTGCCAGCAGTTTATACAGAGCCACAGATACGCAGTATTTT.